This TCR beta chain was sequenced during a study of blood T cell repertoires in COVID-19. Germline assignment: CDR1 SGHRS and CDR2 YFSETQ. The CDR3 is 18 residues long. V was clipped by 3 bases and J by 2 bases; unmatched bases: 13. Seattle patient enrollment occurred during active infection, with longitudinal follow-up thereafter. Data came from immunoSEQ multiplex PCR; TCRdb stores just in-frame clones and leaves some out. The sample lists approximately 170,000 clones; around 83% were seen once. The rearrangement joins TRBV5-1 to TRBJ2-3, with 9 bases lining up with TRBD2. The sequenced material came from peripheral blood. The receptor was derived from a woman aged 70-85 years with COVID-19, enrolled during active disease. CDR3 DNA: TGCGCCAGCAGCTATCGTAGCGGGAGTCGGGCTTACACAGATACGCAGTATTTT. Residues: CASSYRSGSRAYTDTQYF.